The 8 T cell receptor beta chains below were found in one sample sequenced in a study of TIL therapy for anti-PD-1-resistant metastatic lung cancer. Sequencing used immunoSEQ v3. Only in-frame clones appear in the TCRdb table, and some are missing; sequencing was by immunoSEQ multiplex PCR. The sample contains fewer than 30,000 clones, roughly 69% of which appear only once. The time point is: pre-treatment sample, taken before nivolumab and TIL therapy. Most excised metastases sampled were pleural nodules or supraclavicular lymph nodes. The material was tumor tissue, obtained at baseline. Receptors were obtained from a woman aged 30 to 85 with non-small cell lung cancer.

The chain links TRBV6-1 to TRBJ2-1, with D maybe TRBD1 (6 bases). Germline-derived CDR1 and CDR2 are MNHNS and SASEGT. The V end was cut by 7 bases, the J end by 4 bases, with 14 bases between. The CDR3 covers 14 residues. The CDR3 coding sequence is TGTGCCAGCACCTTAAGGACAGTATACAATGAGCAGTTCTTC. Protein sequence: CASTLRTVYNEQFF.

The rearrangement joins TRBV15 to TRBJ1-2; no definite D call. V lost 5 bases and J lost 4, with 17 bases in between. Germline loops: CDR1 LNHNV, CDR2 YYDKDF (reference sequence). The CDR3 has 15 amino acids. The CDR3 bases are TGTGCCACCAGCGCCCGCCGAGGAGTGGCCTATGGCTACACCTTC. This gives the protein CATSARRGVAYGYTF.

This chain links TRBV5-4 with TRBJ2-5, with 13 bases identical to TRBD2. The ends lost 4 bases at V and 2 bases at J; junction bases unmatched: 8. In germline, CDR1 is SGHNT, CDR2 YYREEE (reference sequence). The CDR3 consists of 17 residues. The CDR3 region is CASSQGTSGIRQETQYF. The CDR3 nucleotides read TGTGCCAGCAGCCAAGGGACTAGCGGGATAAGGCAAGAGACCCAGTACTTC.

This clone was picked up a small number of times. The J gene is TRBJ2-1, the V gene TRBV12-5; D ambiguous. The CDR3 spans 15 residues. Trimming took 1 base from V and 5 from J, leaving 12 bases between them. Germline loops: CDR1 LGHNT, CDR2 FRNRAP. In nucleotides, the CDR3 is TGTGCTAGTGGTTTGGAGCAGCTAGAGAACAATGAGCAGTTCTTC. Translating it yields CASGLEQLENNEQFF.

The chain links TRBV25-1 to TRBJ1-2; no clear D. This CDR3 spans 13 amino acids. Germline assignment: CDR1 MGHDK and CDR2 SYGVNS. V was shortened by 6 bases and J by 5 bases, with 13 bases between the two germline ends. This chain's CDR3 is CASRAGLEYGYTF. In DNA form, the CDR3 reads TGTGCCAGCAGGGCCGGGCTGGAGTATGGCTACACCTTC.

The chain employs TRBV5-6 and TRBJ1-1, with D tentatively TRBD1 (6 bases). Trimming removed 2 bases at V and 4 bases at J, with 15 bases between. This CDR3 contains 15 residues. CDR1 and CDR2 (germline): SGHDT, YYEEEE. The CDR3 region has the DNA TGTGCCAGCAGCTTTTTCGGCAGGGGAGTCACTGAAGCTTTCTTT. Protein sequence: CASSFFGRGVTEAFF.

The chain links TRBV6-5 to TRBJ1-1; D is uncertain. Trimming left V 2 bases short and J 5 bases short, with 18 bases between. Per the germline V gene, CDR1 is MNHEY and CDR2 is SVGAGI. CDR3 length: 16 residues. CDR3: CASSYRLMQVGTEAFF. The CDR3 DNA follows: TGTGCCAGCAGTTACCGCCTTATGCAAGTTGGGACTGAAGCTTTCTTT.

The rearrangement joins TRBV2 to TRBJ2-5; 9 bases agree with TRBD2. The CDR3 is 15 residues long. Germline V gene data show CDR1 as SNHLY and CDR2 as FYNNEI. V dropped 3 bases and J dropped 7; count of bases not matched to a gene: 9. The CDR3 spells CASSDGREGRRTQYF. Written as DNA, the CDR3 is TGTGCCAGCAGTGATGGGCGGGAGGGCCGGAGGACCCAGTACTTC.